This TCR beta chain emerged from a study of T cells in narcolepsy. Study-level information: Donors had narcolepsy type 1 or type 2, or were healthy controls. Study-wide findings and caveats: Blood of same and different patients, but not healthy controls, reportedly held recurring autoreactive clonotypes. Some memory CD4+ repertoires had no autoreactive clone sequences. Autoreactive HCRT-specific and TRIB2-specific clonotypes were marked in same-patient CSF-versus-blood CD4+ comparisons.

V was trimmed by 5 bases and J by 0 bases, leaving 13 bases between them. This CDR3 is 16 amino acids long. Per germline, CDR1 SGHNT and CDR2 YENEEA. Concerning this clone: Its antigen is not known.

Generated by immunoSEQ multiplex PCR, the TCRdb table keeps only in-frame clones and is missing some. The repertoire has roughly 35,000 clones, 80% of them found once; the top ten carry more than 1%. Sequencing was done on a sample of memory (CD45RA-) CD4+ T cells from blood. This sequence joins TRBV11-3 and TRBJ2-2; D call uncertain. The TCR sequence derives from a human donor in good health. The CDR3 nucleotides read TGTGCCAGCAGCCGGAAGGGTTCCGCGAACACCGGGGAGCTGTTTTTT. Protein sequence: CASSRKGSANTGELFF.